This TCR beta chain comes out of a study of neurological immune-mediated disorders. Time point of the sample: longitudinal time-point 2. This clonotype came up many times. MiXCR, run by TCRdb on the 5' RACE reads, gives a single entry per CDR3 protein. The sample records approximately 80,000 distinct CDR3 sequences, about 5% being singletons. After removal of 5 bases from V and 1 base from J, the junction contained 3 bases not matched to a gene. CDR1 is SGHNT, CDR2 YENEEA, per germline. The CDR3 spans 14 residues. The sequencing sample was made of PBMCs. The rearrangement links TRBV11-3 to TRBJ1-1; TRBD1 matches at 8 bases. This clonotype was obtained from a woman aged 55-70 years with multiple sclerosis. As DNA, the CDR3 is TGTGCCAGCAGCCCCGGGACAGGGAACACTGAAGCTTTCTTT. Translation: CASSPGTGNTEAFF.